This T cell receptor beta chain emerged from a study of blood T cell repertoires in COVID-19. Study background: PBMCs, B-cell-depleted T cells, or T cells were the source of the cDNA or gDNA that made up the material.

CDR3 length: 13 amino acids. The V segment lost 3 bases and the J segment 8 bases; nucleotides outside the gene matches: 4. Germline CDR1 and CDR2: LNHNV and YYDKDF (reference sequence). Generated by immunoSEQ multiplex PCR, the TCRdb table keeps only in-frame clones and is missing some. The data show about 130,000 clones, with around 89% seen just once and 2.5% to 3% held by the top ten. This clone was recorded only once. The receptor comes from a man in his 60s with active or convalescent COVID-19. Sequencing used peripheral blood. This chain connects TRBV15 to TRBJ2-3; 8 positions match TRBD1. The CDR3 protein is CATSRDRVVTQYF. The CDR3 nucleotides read TGTGCCACCAGCAGGGACAGGGTTGTTACGCAGTATTTT.